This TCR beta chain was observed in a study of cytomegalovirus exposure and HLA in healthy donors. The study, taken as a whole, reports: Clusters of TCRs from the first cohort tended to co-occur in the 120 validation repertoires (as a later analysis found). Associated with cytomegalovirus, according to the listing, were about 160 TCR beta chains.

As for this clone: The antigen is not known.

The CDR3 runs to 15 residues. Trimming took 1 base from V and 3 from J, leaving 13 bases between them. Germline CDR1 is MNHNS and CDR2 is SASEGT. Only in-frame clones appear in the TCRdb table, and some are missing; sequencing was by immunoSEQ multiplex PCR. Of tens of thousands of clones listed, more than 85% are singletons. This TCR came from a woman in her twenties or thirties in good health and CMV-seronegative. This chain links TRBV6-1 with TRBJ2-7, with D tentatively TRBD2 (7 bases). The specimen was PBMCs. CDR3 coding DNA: TGTGCCAGCAGTGAAGTGGGGGGGGCTGGCTACGAGCAGTACTTC. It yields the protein CASSEVGGAGYEQYF.